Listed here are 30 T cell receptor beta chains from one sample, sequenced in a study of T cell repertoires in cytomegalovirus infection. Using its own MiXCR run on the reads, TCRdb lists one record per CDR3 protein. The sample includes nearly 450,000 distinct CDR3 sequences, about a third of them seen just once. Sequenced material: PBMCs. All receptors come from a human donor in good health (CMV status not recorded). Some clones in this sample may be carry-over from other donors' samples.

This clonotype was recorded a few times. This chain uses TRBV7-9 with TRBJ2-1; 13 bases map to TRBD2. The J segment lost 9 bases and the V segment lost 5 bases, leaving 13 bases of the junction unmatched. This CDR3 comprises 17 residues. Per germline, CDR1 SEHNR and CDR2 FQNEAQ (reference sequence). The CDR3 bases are TGTGCCAGCAGCCCAAGGACTAGCGGGGGTCTCGGTGGTGAGCAGTTCTTC. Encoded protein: CASSPRTSGGLGGEQFF.

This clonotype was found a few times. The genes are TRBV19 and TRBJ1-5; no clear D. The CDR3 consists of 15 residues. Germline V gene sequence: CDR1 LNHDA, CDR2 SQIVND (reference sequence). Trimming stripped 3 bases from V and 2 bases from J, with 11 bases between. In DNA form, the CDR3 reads TGTGCCAGTAGTATGGGTGCCGCCGGCAATCAGCCCCAGCATTTT. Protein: CASSMGAAGNQPQHF. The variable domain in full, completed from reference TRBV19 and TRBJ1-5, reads DGGITQSPKYLFRKEGQNVTLSCEQNLNHDAMYWYRQDPGQGLRLIYYSQIVNDFQKGDIAEGYSVSREKKESFPLTVTSAQKNPTAFYLCASSMGAAGNQPQHFGDGTRLSIL.

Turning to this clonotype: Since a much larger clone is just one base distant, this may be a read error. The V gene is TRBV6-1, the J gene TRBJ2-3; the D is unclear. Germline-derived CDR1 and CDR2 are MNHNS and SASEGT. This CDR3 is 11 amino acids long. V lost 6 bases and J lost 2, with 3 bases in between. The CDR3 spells CASRFTDTQYF. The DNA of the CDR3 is TGTGCCAGCAGGTTCACAGATACGCAGTATTTT.

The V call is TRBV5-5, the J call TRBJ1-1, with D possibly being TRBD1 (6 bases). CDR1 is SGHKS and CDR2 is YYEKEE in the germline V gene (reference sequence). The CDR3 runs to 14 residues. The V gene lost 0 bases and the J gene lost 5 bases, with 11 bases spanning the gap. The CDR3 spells CASSLVRGKTEAFF. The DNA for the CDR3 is TGTGCCAGCAGCTTGGTCAGGGGAAAAACTGAAGCTTTCTTT.

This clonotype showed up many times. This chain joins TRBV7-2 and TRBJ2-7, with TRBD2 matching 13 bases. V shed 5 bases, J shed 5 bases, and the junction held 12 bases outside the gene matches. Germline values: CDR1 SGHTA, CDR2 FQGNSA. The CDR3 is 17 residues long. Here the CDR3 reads CASSDGLAGAGVHEQYF. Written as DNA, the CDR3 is TGTGCCAGCAGCGACGGACTAGCGGGGGCCGGCGTCCACGAGCAGTACTTC.

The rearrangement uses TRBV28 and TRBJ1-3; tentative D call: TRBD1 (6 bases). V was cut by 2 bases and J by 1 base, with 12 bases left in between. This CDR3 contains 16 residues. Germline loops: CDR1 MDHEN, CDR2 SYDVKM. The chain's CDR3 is CASSLRGGWSGNTIYF. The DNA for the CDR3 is TGTGCCAGCAGTTTAAGGGGGGGCTGGTCTGGAAACACCATATATTTT. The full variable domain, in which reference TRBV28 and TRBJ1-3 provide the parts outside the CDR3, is DVKVTQSSRYLVKRTGEKVFLECVQDMDHENMFWYRQDPGLGLRLIYFSYDVKMKEKGDIPEGYSVSREKKERFSLILESASTNQTSMYLCASSLRGGWSGNTIYFGEGSWLTVV.

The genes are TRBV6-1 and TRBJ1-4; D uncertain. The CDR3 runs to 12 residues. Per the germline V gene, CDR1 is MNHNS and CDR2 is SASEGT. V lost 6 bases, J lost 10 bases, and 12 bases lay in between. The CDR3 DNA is TGTGCCAGCAGCTCGGGAACCGGAAAACTGTTTTTT. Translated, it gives CASSSGTGKLFF.

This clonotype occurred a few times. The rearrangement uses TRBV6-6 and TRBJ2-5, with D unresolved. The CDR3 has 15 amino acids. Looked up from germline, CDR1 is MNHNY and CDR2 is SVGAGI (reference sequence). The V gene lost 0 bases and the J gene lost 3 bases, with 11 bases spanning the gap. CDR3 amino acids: CASSYSGFGEETQYF. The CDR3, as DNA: TGTGCCAGCAGTTACTCAGGGTTTGGGGAAGAGACCCAGTACTTC.

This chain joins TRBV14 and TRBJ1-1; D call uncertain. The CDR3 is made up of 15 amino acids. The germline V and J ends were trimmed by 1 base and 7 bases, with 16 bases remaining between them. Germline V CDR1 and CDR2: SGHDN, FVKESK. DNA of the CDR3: TGTGCCAGCAGCCAAGTAGGAGGGTTAGCGGTTGAAGCTTTCTTT. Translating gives CASSQVGGLAVEAFF.

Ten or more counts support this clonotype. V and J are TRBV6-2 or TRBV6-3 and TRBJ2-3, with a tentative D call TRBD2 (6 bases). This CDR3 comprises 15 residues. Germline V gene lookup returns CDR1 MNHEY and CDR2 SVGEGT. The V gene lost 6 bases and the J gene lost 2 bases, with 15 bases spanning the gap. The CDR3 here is CASRGRDWHTDTQYF. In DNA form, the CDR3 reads TGTGCCAGCAGGGGCCGGGACTGGCACACAGATACGCAGTATTTT.

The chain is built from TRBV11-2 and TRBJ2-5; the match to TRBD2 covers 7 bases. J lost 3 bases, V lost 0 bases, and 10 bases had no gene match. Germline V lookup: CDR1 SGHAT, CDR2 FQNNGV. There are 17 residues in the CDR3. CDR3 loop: CASSLEVGFSGEETQYF. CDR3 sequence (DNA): TGTGCCAGCAGCTTAGAAGTCGGGTTCAGCGGGGAAGAGACCCAGTACTTC.

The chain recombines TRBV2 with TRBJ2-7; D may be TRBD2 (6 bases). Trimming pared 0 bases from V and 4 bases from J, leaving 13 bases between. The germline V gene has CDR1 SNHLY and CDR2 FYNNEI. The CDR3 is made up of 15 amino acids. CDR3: CASSEAGAGKYEQYF. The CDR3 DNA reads TGTGCCAGCAGTGAAGCCGGGGCGGGGAAGTACGAGCAGTACTTC.

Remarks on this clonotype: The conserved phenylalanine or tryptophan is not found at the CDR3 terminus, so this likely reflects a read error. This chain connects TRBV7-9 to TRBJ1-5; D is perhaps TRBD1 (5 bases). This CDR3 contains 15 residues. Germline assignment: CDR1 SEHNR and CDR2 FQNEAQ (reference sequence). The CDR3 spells CASSPGGASNQPQHL. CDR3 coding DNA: TGTGCCAGCAGCCCCGGCGGGGCGAGCAATCAGCCACAGCATTTG.

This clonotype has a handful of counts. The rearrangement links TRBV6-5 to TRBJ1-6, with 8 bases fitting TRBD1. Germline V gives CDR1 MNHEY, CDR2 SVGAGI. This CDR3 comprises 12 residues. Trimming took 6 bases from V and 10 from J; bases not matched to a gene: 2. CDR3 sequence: CASSYRGSPLHF. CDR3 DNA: TGTGCCAGCAGCTACAGGGGGTCACCCCTCCACTTT.

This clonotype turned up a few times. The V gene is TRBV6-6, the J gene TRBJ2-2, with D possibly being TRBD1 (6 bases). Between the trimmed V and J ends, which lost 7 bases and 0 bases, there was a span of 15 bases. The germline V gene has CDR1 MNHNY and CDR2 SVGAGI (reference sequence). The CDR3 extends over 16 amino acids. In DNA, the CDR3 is TGTGCCAGCACTAACACCCCAGGGGCGAACACCGGGGAGCTGTTTTTT. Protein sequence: CASTNTPGANTGELFF.

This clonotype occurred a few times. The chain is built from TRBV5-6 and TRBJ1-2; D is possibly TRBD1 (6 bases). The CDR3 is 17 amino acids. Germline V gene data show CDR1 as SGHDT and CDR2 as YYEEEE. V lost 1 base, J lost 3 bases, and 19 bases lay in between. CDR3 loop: CASSLSIRGRADYGYTF. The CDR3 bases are TGTGCCAGCAGCTTGAGTATCAGGGGAAGAGCCGACTATGGCTACACCTTC.

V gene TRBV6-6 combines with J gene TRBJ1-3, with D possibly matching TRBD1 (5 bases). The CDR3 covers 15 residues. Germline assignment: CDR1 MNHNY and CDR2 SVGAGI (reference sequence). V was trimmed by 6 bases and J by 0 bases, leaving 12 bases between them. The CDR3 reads CASSQGFSSGNTIYF. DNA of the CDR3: TGTGCCAGCAGCCAGGGCTTTAGCTCTGGAAACACCATATATTTT.

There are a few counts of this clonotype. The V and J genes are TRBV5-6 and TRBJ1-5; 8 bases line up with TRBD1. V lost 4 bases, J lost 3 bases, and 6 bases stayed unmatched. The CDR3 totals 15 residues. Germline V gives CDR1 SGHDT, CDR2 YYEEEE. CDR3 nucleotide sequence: TGTGCCAGCAGCATTGGGACAGGCCTCAATCAGCCCCAGCATTTT. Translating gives CASSIGTGLNQPQHF.

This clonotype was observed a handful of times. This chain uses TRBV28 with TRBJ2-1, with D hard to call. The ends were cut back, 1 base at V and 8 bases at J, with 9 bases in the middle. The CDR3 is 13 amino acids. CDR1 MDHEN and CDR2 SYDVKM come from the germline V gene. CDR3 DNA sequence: TGTGCCAGCAGTTTATTGACCCCCCATGAGCAGTTCTTC. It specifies CASSLLTPHEQFF.

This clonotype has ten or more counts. The CDR3: CASSYLPGLNTEAFF. The CDR3 DNA sequence: TGTGCCAGCAGCTACTTACCAGGTTTGAACACTGAAGCTTTCTTT. The chain has TRBV7-4 and TRBJ1-1; D gene unclear. Germline loops: CDR1 SGHVT, CDR2 SQSDAQ. Trimming took off 4 bases at V and 0 bases at J, with 12 bases between the two ends. The CDR3 contains 15 residues.

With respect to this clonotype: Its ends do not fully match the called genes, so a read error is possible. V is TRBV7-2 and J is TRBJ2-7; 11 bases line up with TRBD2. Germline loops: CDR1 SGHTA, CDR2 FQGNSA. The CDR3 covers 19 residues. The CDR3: CASSLEVSSGGLISYEKDF. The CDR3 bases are TGTGCCAGCAGCTTAGAGGTGTCTAGCGGGGGGCTAATCTCCTACGAGAAGGACTTC.

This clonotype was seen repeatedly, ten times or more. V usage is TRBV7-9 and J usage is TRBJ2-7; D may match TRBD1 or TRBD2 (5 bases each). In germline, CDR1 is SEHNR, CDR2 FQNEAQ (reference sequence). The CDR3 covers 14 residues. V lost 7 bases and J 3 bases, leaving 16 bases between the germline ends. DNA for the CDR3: TGTGCCAGCACCGACCGGGACGGTCACTACGAGCAGTACTTC. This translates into CASTDRDGHYEQYF.

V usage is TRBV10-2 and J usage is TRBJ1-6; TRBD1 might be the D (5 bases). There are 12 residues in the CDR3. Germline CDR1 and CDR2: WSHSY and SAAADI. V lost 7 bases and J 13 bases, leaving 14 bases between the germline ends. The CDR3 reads CASKRQGNPLHF. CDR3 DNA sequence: TGCGCCAGCAAGAGGCAGGGCAATCCCCTCCACTTT.

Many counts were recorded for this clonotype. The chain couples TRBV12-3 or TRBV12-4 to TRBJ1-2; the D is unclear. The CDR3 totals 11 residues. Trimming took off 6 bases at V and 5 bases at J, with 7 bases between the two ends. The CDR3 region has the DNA TGTGCCAGCAGGTCAGGATATGGCTACACCTTC. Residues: CASRSGYGYTF.

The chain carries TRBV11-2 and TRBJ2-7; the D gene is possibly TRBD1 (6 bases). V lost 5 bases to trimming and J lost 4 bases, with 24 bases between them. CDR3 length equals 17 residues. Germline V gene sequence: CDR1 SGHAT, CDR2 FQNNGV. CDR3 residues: CASSQGRSISSIYEQYF. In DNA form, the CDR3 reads TGTGCCAGCAGCCAGGGGCGCAGCATATCCTCCATATACGAGCAGTACTTC.

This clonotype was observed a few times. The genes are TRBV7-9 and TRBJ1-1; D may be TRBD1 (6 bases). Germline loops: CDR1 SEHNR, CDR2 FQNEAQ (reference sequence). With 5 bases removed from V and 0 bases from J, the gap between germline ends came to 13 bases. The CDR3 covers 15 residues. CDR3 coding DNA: TGTGCCAGCAGCCACCAGGGACAACTGAACACTGAAGCTTTCTTT. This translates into CASSHQGQLNTEAFF.

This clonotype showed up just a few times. CDR3 loop: CASSGDRDSEAFF. The CDR3 DNA sequence: TGTGCCAGTAGTGGAGACAGGGACTCTGAAGCTTTCTTT. The rearrangement joins TRBV19 to TRBJ1-1; 7 bases fit TRBD1. The ends lost 5 bases at V and 6 bases at J; junction bases unmatched: 6. From germline, CDR1 is LNHDA and CDR2 SQIVND (reference sequence). CDR3 length: 13 amino acids.

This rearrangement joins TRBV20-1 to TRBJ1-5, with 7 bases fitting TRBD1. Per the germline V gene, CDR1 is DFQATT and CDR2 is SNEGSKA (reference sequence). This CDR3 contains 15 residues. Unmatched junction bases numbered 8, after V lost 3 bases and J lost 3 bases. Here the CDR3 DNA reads TGCAGTGCTAGTGTTGGGACAGAGTCCAATCAGCCCCAGCATTTT. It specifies CSASVGTESNQPQHF.

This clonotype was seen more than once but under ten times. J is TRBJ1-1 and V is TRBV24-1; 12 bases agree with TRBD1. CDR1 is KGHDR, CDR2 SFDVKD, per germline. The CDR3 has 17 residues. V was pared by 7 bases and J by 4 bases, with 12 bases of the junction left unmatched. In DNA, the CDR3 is TGTGCCACCAGCCCTGGGGACAGGGGGCTAAGGGGCACTGAAGCTTTCTTT. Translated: CATSPGDRGLRGTEAFF.

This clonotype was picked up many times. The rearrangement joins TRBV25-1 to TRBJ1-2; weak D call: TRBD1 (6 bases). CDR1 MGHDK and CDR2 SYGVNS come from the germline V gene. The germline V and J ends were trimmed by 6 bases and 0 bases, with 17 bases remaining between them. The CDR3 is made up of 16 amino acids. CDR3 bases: TGTGCCAGCAGGGGGGGCACAGCCTTAGCTAACTATGGCTACACCTTC. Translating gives CASRGGTALANYGYTF.